These T cell receptor beta chains were read from a single sample in a study of cytomegalovirus exposure and HLA in healthy donors. This table comes from immunoSEQ multiplex PCR, and its TCRdb copy is limited to in-frame clones, with some not included. Among under 150,000 clones listed, about 74% were seen once. The sample was PBMCs. The source of these receptors is a woman between 35 and 50 years old in good health and CMV-seronegative. CDR3s include the opening cysteine and the closing phenylalanine or tryptophan. The D gene is left open where the match is weak. The size of a clone is reported for some rows only, either as once, few or many, or as a class for expanded clones.

j_call: TRBJ2-5; clone_size: few; v_call: TRBV5-4; d_call: TRBD2; cdr3_aa: CASSSAGGAETQYF; cdr3_nt: TGTGCCAGCAGTTCTGCGGGGGGAGCAGAGACCCAGTACTTC
j_call: TRBJ2-3; clone_size: NA; v_call: TRBV28; d_call: NA; cdr3_aa: CASSLEGDSTDTQYF; cdr3_nt: TGTGCCAGCAGTTTAGAGGGGGACAGCACAGATACGCAGTATTTT
j_call: TRBJ2-7; clone_size: NA; v_call: TRBV5-5; d_call: TRBD2; cdr3_aa: CASPRGLADYEQYF; cdr3_nt: TGTGCCAGCCCCCGCGGGCTAGCGGACTACGAGCAGTACTTC
j_call: TRBJ1-2; clone_size: NA; v_call: TRBV10-2; d_call: NA; cdr3_aa: CASAREGNEGGYTF; cdr3_nt: TGCGCCAGCGCCCGAGAAGGGAACGAGGGTGGCTACACCTTC
j_call: TRBJ1-2; clone_size: few; v_call: TRBV7-8; d_call: NA; cdr3_aa: CASSLATGGRQLYGYTF; cdr3_nt: TGTGCCAGCAGCTTAGCCACCGGGGGGAGACAGCTCTATGGCTACACCTTC
j_call: TRBJ2-7; clone_size: NA; v_call: TRBV2; d_call: NA; cdr3_aa: CASSYAAYEQYF; cdr3_nt: TGTGCCAGCAGTTACGCGGCCTACGAGCAGTACTTC
j_call: TRBJ2-5; clone_size: NA; v_call: TRBV7-2; d_call: NA; cdr3_aa: CASSLRGNQETQYF; cdr3_nt: TGTGCCAGCAGCTTGCGGGGAAACCAAGAGACCCAGTACTTC
j_call: TRBJ1-2; clone_size: NA; v_call: TRBV28; d_call: NA; cdr3_aa: CASSLWGSQRGYTF; cdr3_nt: TGTGCCAGCAGTTTATGGGGCAGCCAAAGGGGCTACACCTTC
j_call: TRBJ2-2; clone_size: NA; v_call: TRBV9; d_call: NA; cdr3_aa: CASSVAPAEYTGELFF; cdr3_nt: TGTGCCAGCAGCGTAGCTCCAGCGGAGTACACCGGGGAGCTGTTTTTT
j_call: TRBJ2-7; clone_size: NA; v_call: TRBV27; d_call: TRBD2; cdr3_aa: CASRLAGEQYF; cdr3_nt: TGTGCCAGCAGACTAGCGGGAGAGCAGTACTTC
j_call: TRBJ2-7; clone_size: NA; v_call: TRBV5-4; d_call: TRBD2; cdr3_aa: CASSLAAGGREQYF; cdr3_nt: TGTGCCAGCAGCTTGGCAGCGGGGGGGCGCGAGCAGTACTTC
j_call: TRBJ1-1; clone_size: NA; v_call: TRBV18; d_call: NA; cdr3_aa: CASSIQGPEAFF; cdr3_nt: TGTGCCAGCTCAATTCAGGGCCCTGAAGCTTTCTTT
j_call: TRBJ2-3; clone_size: NA; v_call: TRBV5-1; d_call: NA; cdr3_aa: CASTQGEVTDTQYF; cdr3_nt: TGCGCCAGTACACAGGGAGAGGTCACAGATACGCAGTATTTT
j_call: TRBJ1-1; clone_size: few; v_call: TRBV6-5; d_call: NA; cdr3_aa: CASSQGFEAFF; cdr3_nt: TGTGCCAGCAGTCAGGGGTTTGAAGCTTTCTTT
j_call: TRBJ2-2; clone_size: NA; v_call: TRBV6-1; d_call: NA; cdr3_aa: CASSGRQRSGGELFF; cdr3_nt: TGTGCCAGCAGTGGACGACAGCGTAGTGGCGGGGAGCTGTTTTTT
j_call: TRBJ2-7; clone_size: NA; v_call: TRBV7-2; d_call: NA; cdr3_aa: CASSFTGHEQYF; cdr3_nt: TGTGCCAGCAGTTTTACAGGGCACGAGCAGTACTTC
j_call: TRBJ2-4; clone_size: once; v_call: TRBV10-3; d_call: TRBD2; cdr3_aa: CAISESWLAGAGKNIQYF; cdr3_nt: TGTGCCATCAGTGAGTCGTGGCTAGCGGGAGCAGGGAAAAACATTCAGTACTTC
j_call: TRBJ1-2; clone_size: NA; v_call: TRBV27; d_call: NA; cdr3_aa: CASSLDFGSGKYYGYTF; cdr3_nt: TGTGCCAGCAGTTTAGACTTCGGGTCGGGGAAATACTATGGCTACACCTTC
j_call: TRBJ2-2; clone_size: NA; v_call: TRBV6-5; d_call: NA; cdr3_aa: CASSPWTTLTGELFF; cdr3_nt: TGTGCCAGCAGTCCTTGGACTACCTTAACCGGGGAGCTGTTTTTT
j_call: TRBJ1-1; clone_size: few; v_call: TRBV11-3; d_call: NA; cdr3_aa: CASSLDIGVDF; cdr3_nt: TGTGCCAGCAGCTTAGATATAGGAGTGGATTTT
j_call: TRBJ1-4; clone_size: once; v_call: TRBV6-1; d_call: TRBD1; cdr3_aa: CASLTGTGAEKLFF; cdr3_nt: TGTGCCAGCCTAACCGGGACAGGGGCTGAAAAACTGTTTTTT
j_call: TRBJ2-7; clone_size: few; v_call: TRBV4-1; d_call: TRBD2; cdr3_aa: CASSQEFRTSGDYEQYF; cdr3_nt: TGCGCCAGCAGCCAAGAGTTTCGGACTAGCGGGGACTACGAGCAGTACTTC
j_call: TRBJ2-1; clone_size: few; v_call: TRBV7-9; d_call: TRBD2; cdr3_aa: CASSLRLAGGDEQFF; cdr3_nt: TGTGCCAGCAGCCTCCGACTAGCGGGAGGCGATGAGCAGTTCTTC
j_call: TRBJ1-2; clone_size: NA; v_call: TRBV7-9; d_call: TRBD1; cdr3_aa: CASSFRTGGDYGYTF; cdr3_nt: TGTGCCAGCAGCTTCCGGACAGGGGGTGACTATGGCTACACCTTC
j_call: TRBJ2-7; clone_size: NA; v_call: TRBV5-1; d_call: TRBD1; cdr3_aa: CASSLEGTGAASHRYEQYF; cdr3_nt: TGCGCCAGCAGCTTGGAAGGGACAGGGGCCGCATCACACCGCTACGAGCAGTACTTC
j_call: TRBJ1-1; clone_size: NA; v_call: TRBV5-4; d_call: TRBD1; cdr3_aa: CASSWDSSPNTEAFF; cdr3_nt: TGTGCCAGCAGCTGGGACAGCTCCCCAAACACTGAAGCTTTCTTT
j_call: TRBJ2-7; clone_size: few; v_call: TRBV6-1; d_call: NA; cdr3_aa: CASRVTSDEQYF; cdr3_nt: TGTGCCAGCAGGGTGACTTCCGACGAGCAGTACTTC
j_call: TRBJ2-7; clone_size: NA; v_call: TRBV6-1; d_call: TRBD2; cdr3_aa: CASSAGTSGLLGQYF; cdr3_nt: TGTGCCAGCAGTGCGGGGACTAGCGGTCTCCTGGGGCAGTACTTC
j_call: TRBJ1-4; clone_size: few; v_call: TRBV6-6; d_call: TRBD1; cdr3_aa: CASAGGAGKLFF; cdr3_nt: TGTGCCAGTGCAGGGGGCGCAGGGAAACTGTTTTTT
j_call: TRBJ1-5; clone_size: NA; v_call: TRBV2; d_call: TRBD1; cdr3_aa: CASKNGQGANQPQHF; cdr3_nt: TGTGCCAGCAAGAATGGGCAGGGGGCGAATCAGCCCCAGCATTTT
j_call: TRBJ2-5; clone_size: NA; v_call: TRBV10-3; d_call: TRBD2; cdr3_aa: CAIRTSLGGEGPETQYF; cdr3_nt: TGTGCCATCAGGACCTCGTTAGGAGGGGAGGGCCCGGAGACCCAGTACTTC
j_call: TRBJ2-7; clone_size: NA; v_call: TRBV10-3; d_call: TRBD2; cdr3_aa: CAISSLAGAYEQYF; cdr3_nt: TGTGCCATCAGCTCACTAGCGGGAGCGTACGAGCAGTACTTC
j_call: TRBJ1-2; clone_size: few; v_call: TRBV7-8; d_call: NA; cdr3_aa: CASSEQGRGGYTF; cdr3_nt: TGTGCCAGCAGCGAACAGGGCCGAGGAGGCTACACCTTC
j_call: TRBJ1-5; clone_size: few; v_call: TRBV7-2; d_call: NA; cdr3_aa: CASSLELQPQHF; cdr3_nt: TGTGCCAGCAGCTTAGAGCTGCAGCCCCAGCATTTT
j_call: TRBJ1-6; clone_size: NA; v_call: TRBV19; d_call: NA; cdr3_aa: CASTTQSFGGSPLHF; cdr3_nt: TGTGCCAGTACCACCCAAAGTTTCGGCGGTTCACCCCTCCACTTT
j_call: TRBJ2-2; clone_size: NA; v_call: TRBV7-9; d_call: TRBD1; cdr3_aa: CAHRQGSGTGELFF; cdr3_nt: TGTGCCCACAGACAGGGGAGCGGCACCGGGGAGCTGTTTTTT
j_call: TRBJ2-7; clone_size: few; v_call: TRBV6-1; d_call: TRBD1; cdr3_aa: CASNRGQIHYEQYF; cdr3_nt: TGTGCCAGCAACAGGGGACAGATTCACTACGAGCAGTACTTC
j_call: TRBJ2-1; clone_size: NA; v_call: TRBV19; d_call: NA; cdr3_aa: CASSIGSRSLNEQFF; cdr3_nt: TGTGCCAGTAGTATTGGCAGTCGATCGTTAAATGAGCAGTTCTTC
j_call: TRBJ1-1; clone_size: few; v_call: TRBV2; d_call: NA; cdr3_aa: CASSKLDSRIPEAFF; cdr3_nt: TGTGCCAGCAGCAAGTTGGACAGCCGCATCCCTGAAGCTTTCTTT
j_call: TRBJ1-1; clone_size: NA; v_call: TRBV28; d_call: NA; cdr3_aa: CASSILDSRTEAFF; cdr3_nt: TGTGCCAGCAGTATCCTGGACAGTCGGACTGAAGCTTTCTTT
j_call: TRBJ1-1; clone_size: NA; v_call: TRBV7-8; d_call: TRBD1; cdr3_aa: CASSRSGQGWPEAFF; cdr3_nt: TGTGCCAGCAGCCGCTCGGGACAGGGGTGGCCTGAAGCTTTCTTT
j_call: TRBJ2-5; clone_size: NA; v_call: TRBV5-1; d_call: NA; cdr3_aa: CASSLSRLETQYF; cdr3_nt: TGCGCCAGCAGCTTGAGCAGGTTGGAGACCCAGTACTTC
j_call: TRBJ2-7; clone_size: few; v_call: TRBV5-1; d_call: NA; cdr3_aa: CASSKQGSYEQYF; cdr3_nt: TGCGCCAGTTCCAAACAGGGCTCCTACGAGCAGTACTTC
j_call: TRBJ2-1; clone_size: NA; v_call: TRBV7-9; d_call: NA; cdr3_aa: CASSLVRSNEQFF; cdr3_nt: TGTGCCAGCAGCTTAGTGCGGAGTAATGAGCAGTTCTTC
j_call: TRBJ2-1; clone_size: NA; v_call: TRBV5-6; d_call: TRBD1; cdr3_aa: CASSLVQGYEQFF; cdr3_nt: TGTGCCAGCAGCTTGGTACAGGGGTATGAGCAGTTCTTC
j_call: TRBJ1-2; clone_size: NA; v_call: TRBV9; d_call: TRBD1; cdr3_aa: CASSPTIHRGGYTF; cdr3_nt: TGTGCCAGCAGCCCCACAATTCACAGGGGTGGCTACACCTTC
j_call: TRBJ1-2; clone_size: once; v_call: TRBV19; d_call: NA; cdr3_aa: CASSRGTPNYGYTF; cdr3_nt: TGTGCCAGTAGTCGAGGGACACCTAACTATGGCTACACCTTC
j_call: TRBJ2-7; clone_size: NA; v_call: TRBV6-5; d_call: NA; cdr3_aa: CASSLDGPSSYEQYF; cdr3_nt: TGTGCCAGCAGTTTGGATGGGCCGAGCTCCTACGAGCAGTACTTC
j_call: TRBJ2-7; clone_size: NA; v_call: TRBV10-1; d_call: NA; cdr3_aa: CASSDGVYEQYF; cdr3_nt: TGCGCCAGCAGTGACGGTGTTTACGAGCAGTACTTC
j_call: TRBJ2-6; clone_size: few; v_call: TRBV5-4; d_call: NA; cdr3_aa: CANPDSSGANVLTF; cdr3_nt: TGTGCCAACCCGGACAGCTCTGGGGCCAACGTCCTGACTTTC
j_call: TRBJ1-1; clone_size: NA; v_call: TRBV5-4; d_call: NA; cdr3_aa: CASSLPVNTEAFF; cdr3_nt: TGTGCCAGCAGCTTGCCAGTGAACACTGAAGCTTTCTTT
j_call: TRBJ2-3; clone_size: once; v_call: TRBV5-1; d_call: NA; cdr3_aa: CASSLGQVRTDTQYF; cdr3_nt: TGCGCCAGCAGCTTGGGTCAGGTTCGCACAGATACGCAGTATTTT
j_call: TRBJ1-6; clone_size: NA; v_call: TRBV25-1; d_call: TRBD1; cdr3_aa: CASRQGFNSPLHF; cdr3_nt: TGTGCCAGCAGACAGGGGTTCAATTCACCCCTCCACTTT
j_call: TRBJ1-2; clone_size: NA; v_call: TRBV6-1; d_call: TRBD1; cdr3_aa: CASSEGHRGPYGYTF; cdr3_nt: TGTGCCAGCAGTGAAGGACACAGGGGACCCTATGGCTACACCTTC